These T cell receptor beta chains were read from a single sample in a study of CD8+CD57+ T cells in acquired aplastic anemia. TCRdb redid the calling of the reads with MiXCR, one entry per CDR3 protein. The top ten hold approximately 3.9% of the sample, which has some 410,000 distinct CDR3 sequences, about two thirds seen once. Sample: sorted CD4+, CD8+, or CD8+CD57+ T cells (not recorded which) from PBMCs. Every receptor here comes from a human donor in good health, serving as a control. CDR3s include the opening cysteine and the closing phenylalanine or tryptophan. Fields, in order: clone size, V gene, D gene, J gene, CDR3 protein, CDR3 DNA. D genes are given only for firm matches. Where a row states a size, it is once, few, many or the class of an expanded clone; other rows omit it.

abundance: NA; v_gene: TRBV2; d_gene: NA; j_gene: TRBJ2-7; CDR3aa: CASPEDRQGEQYF; CDR3nt: TGTGCCAGCCCCGAAGACAGGCAGGGCGAGCAGTACTTC
abundance: many; v_gene: TRBV12-5; d_gene: NA; j_gene: TRBJ2-7; CDR3aa: CASGLAVTGLIYEQYF; CDR3nt: TGTGCTAGTGGTTTGGCCGTGACAGGTCTCATCTACGAGCAGTACTTC
abundance: NA; v_gene: TRBV12-3/TRBV12-4; d_gene: NA; j_gene: TRBJ2-1; CDR3aa: CDSSFYICSARETSGGFNEQFF; CDR3nt: NA
abundance: many; v_gene: TRBV2; d_gene: NA; j_gene: TRBJ1-4; CDR3aa: CASTPTGGTSHGKLFF; CDR3nt: TGTGCCAGCACCCCAACTGGAGGGACATCTCATGGAAAACTGTTTTTT
abundance: NA; v_gene: TRBV7-3; d_gene: NA; j_gene: TRBJ2-5; CDR3aa: CASSYATSDNKTETQYF; CDR3nt: TGTGCCAGCAGTTACGCGACGTCGGATAATAAGACAGAGACCCAGTACTTC
abundance: once; v_gene: TRBV4-2; d_gene: TRBD1; j_gene: TRBJ2-7; CDR3aa: CASSPSPGQGTHEQYF; CDR3nt: TGTGCCAGCAGCCCGTCCCCGGGACAGGGCACCCACGAGCAGTACTTC
abundance: NA; v_gene: TRBV6-5; d_gene: TRBD2; j_gene: TRBJ2-1; CDR3aa: CASSRGTSGDNEQFF; CDR3nt: TGTGCCAGCAGCCGAGGGACTAGCGGAGACAATGAGCAGTTCTTC
abundance: few; v_gene: TRBV19; d_gene: NA; j_gene: TRBJ2-7; CDR3aa: CASSIAQSYEQYF; CDR3nt: TGTGCCAGTAGTATTGCACAGTCCTACGAGCAGTACTTC
abundance: NA; v_gene: TRBV19; d_gene: TRBD1; j_gene: TRBJ2-5; CDR3aa: CASSEGARGATQYF; CDR3nt: TGTGCCAGTAGTGAGGGGGCTCGGGGAGCGACCCAGTACTTC
abundance: NA; v_gene: TRBV11-2; d_gene: TRBD1; j_gene: TRBJ2-7; CDR3aa: CASSKRTGGTYEQYF; CDR3nt: TGTGCCAGCAGCAAACGGACAGGGGGCACCTACGAGCAGTACTTC
abundance: few; v_gene: TRBV25-1; d_gene: NA; j_gene: TRBJ2-2; CDR3aa: CASSQGRWNTGELFF; CDR3nt: TGTGCCAGCAGTCAAGGTCGATGGAACACCGGGGAGCTGTTTTTT
abundance: NA; v_gene: TRBV2; d_gene: NA; j_gene: TRBJ2-1; CDR3aa: CATSDLVGYNEQFF; CDR3nt: TGTGCCACCAGTGATTTGGTAGGTTACAATGAGCAGTTCTTC
abundance: NA; v_gene: TRBV7-6; d_gene: NA; j_gene: TRBJ2-1; CDR3aa: CASSFSRVDEQFF; CDR3nt: TGTGCCAGCAGCTTCTCACGGGTGGATGAGCAGTTCTTC
abundance: NA; v_gene: TRBV9; d_gene: NA; j_gene: TRBJ1-1; CDR3aa: CASSAGRALASYAFF; CDR3nt: TGTGCCAGCAGCGCCGGACGGGCCCTGGCCTCCTATGCTTTCTTT
abundance: NA; v_gene: TRBV20-1; d_gene: NA; j_gene: TRBJ1-1; CDR3aa: CSAGEEGGSLNTEAFF; CDR3nt: TGCAGTGCTGGGGAAGAGGGGGGAAGTCTGAACACTGAAGCTTTCTTT
abundance: once; v_gene: TRBV7-8; d_gene: NA; j_gene: TRBJ1-4; CDR3aa: CASSAGQQETQFF; CDR3nt: TGTGCCAGCAGCGCCGGCCAGCAAGAGACCCAGTTTTTT
abundance: NA; v_gene: TRBV4-2; d_gene: TRBD1; j_gene: TRBJ2-5; CDR3aa: CASSQVQGVRETQYF; CDR3nt: TGTGCCAGCAGCCAAGTACAGGGGGTGCGGGAGACCCAGTACTTC
abundance: NA; v_gene: TRBV7-8; d_gene: TRBD1; j_gene: TRBJ1-3; CDR3aa: CASSSGQAENTQYF; CDR3nt: TGTGCCAGCAGCTCCGGACAGGCTGAAAACACCCAGTATTTT
abundance: NA; v_gene: TRBV2; d_gene: NA; j_gene: TRBJ1-5; CDR3aa: CASNHGGLGEPQHF; CDR3nt: TGTGCCAGCAATCACGGGGGGCTGGGAGAGCCCCAGCATTTT
abundance: NA; v_gene: TRBV9; d_gene: TRBD2; j_gene: TRBJ2-3; CDR3aa: CASRGGRENTETQYF; CDR3nt: TGTGCCAGCAGGGGGGGGAGGGAGAACACAGAAACGCAGTATTTT
abundance: NA; v_gene: TRBV12-3/TRBV12-4; d_gene: TRBD1; j_gene: TRBJ2-3; CDR3aa: CASSKGQGISDTQYF; CDR3nt: TGTGCCAGCAGCAAGGGACAGGGGATCTCAGATACGCAGTATTTT
abundance: NA; v_gene: TRBV6-1; d_gene: TRBD1; j_gene: TRBJ2-7; CDR3aa: CAISGQVDSEEQYF; CDR3nt: TGTGCCATCAGTGGACAGGTGGATTCCGAAGAGCAGTACTTC
abundance: NA; v_gene: TRBV20-1; d_gene: TRBD2; j_gene: TRBJ2-1; CDR3aa: CSAKRLAGYNEQFF; CDR3nt: TGCAGTGCTAAAAGACTAGCGGGATACAATGAGCAGTTCTTC
abundance: NA; v_gene: TRBV12-3/TRBV12-4; d_gene: TRBD1; j_gene: TRBJ1-2; CDR3aa: CASSRDRGSYGYTF; CDR3nt: TGTGCCAGCAGTAGGGACAGGGGCTCCTATGGCTACACCTTC
abundance: many; v_gene: TRBV4-3; d_gene: NA; j_gene: TRBJ1-4; CDR3aa: CASSQQAVNEKLFF; CDR3nt: TGCGCCAGCAGCCAACAAGCCGTTAATGAAAAACTGTTTTTT
abundance: NA; v_gene: TRBV12-3/TRBV12-4; d_gene: NA; j_gene: TRBJ2-3; CDR3aa: CASSLISGRGGPTDTQYF; CDR3nt: TGTGCCAGCAGTTTAATCTCTGGCAGGGGGGGGCCCACAGATACGCAGTATTTT
abundance: NA; v_gene: TRBV27; d_gene: NA; j_gene: TRBJ1-6; CDR3aa: CASTLYGSYNSPLHF; CDR3nt: TGTGCCAGCACCCTATACGGCTCCTATAATTCACCCCTCCACTTT
abundance: NA; v_gene: TRBV20-1; d_gene: TRBD2; j_gene: TRBJ2-3; CDR3aa: CSATGPAGVPQYF; CDR3nt: TGCAGTGCCACGGGGCCAGCGGGGGTCCCGCAGTATTTT
abundance: NA; v_gene: TRBV7-7; d_gene: NA; j_gene: TRBJ1-1; CDR3aa: CASSLQARNKQSFF; CDR3nt: TGTGCCAGCAGCTTACAAGCCAGGAACAAACAATCTTTCTTT
abundance: NA; v_gene: TRBV19; d_gene: NA; j_gene: TRBJ2-5; CDR3aa: CASSPTGAQTQYF; CDR3nt: TGTGCCAGCAGCCCAACGGGGGCGCAGACCCAGTACTTC
abundance: NA; v_gene: TRBV12-3/TRBV12-4; d_gene: TRBD1; j_gene: TRBJ2-3; CDR3aa: CASSREGALGTDTQYF; CDR3nt: TGTGCCAGCAGCCGAGAGGGGGCGCTGGGCACAGATACGCAGTATTTT
abundance: NA; v_gene: TRBV19; d_gene: TRBD1; j_gene: TRBJ2-7; CDR3aa: CASTETGGSYEQYF; CDR3nt: TGTGCCAGTACCGAGACAGGGGGTTCCTACGAGCAGTACTTC
abundance: NA; v_gene: TRBV12-3/TRBV12-4; d_gene: NA; j_gene: TRBJ1-5; CDR3aa: CASSGTAGSQPQHF; CDR3nt: TGTGCCAGCAGTGGGACGGCAGGGAGTCAGCCCCAGCATTTT
abundance: NA; v_gene: TRBV25-1; d_gene: TRBD1; j_gene: TRBJ1-6; CDR3aa: CASSATTGGSSPLHF; CDR3nt: TGTGCCAGCAGTGCAACGACAGGGGGCAGTTCACCCCTCCACTTT
abundance: NA; v_gene: TRBV7-9; d_gene: TRBD1; j_gene: TRBJ1-1; CDR3aa: CASSWDRENTEAFF; CDR3nt: TGTGCCAGCAGCTGGGACAGAGAGAACACTGAAGCTTTCTTT
abundance: NA; v_gene: TRBV7-9; d_gene: NA; j_gene: TRBJ2-2; CDR3aa: CASSFYAVARLHFF; CDR3nt: TGTGCCAGCAGCTTCTATGCCGTTGCCCGGCTCCACTTTTTT
abundance: NA; v_gene: TRBV7-6; d_gene: TRBD1; j_gene: TRBJ1-1; CDR3aa: CASSVGGQGLEAFF; CDR3nt: TGTGCCAGCAGCGTGGGCGGACAGGGGCTGGAAGCTTTCTTT
abundance: NA; v_gene: TRBV5-1; d_gene: NA; j_gene: TRBJ2-7; CDR3aa: CATSREGGGYYEQYF; CDR3nt: TGCGCCACCAGCAGAGAGGGCGGGGGCTACTACGAGCAGTACTTC
abundance: NA; v_gene: TRBV11-2; d_gene: NA; j_gene: TRBJ2-7; CDR3aa: CASSLLPGEGTYEQYF; CDR3nt: TGTGCCAGCAGCTTACTTCCGGGGGAAGGAACCTACGAGCAGTACTTC
abundance: many; v_gene: TRBV20-1; d_gene: NA; j_gene: TRBJ1-4; CDR3aa: CSASGGLDATNEKLFF; CDR3nt: TGCAGTGCTAGTGGAGGGTTGGACGCAACTAATGAAAAACTGTTTTTT
abundance: NA; v_gene: TRBV7-8; d_gene: TRBD1; j_gene: TRBJ2-7; CDR3aa: CASSLPTGAYEQYF; CDR3nt: TGTGCCAGCAGCCTCCCGACAGGGGCCTACGAGCAGTACTTC